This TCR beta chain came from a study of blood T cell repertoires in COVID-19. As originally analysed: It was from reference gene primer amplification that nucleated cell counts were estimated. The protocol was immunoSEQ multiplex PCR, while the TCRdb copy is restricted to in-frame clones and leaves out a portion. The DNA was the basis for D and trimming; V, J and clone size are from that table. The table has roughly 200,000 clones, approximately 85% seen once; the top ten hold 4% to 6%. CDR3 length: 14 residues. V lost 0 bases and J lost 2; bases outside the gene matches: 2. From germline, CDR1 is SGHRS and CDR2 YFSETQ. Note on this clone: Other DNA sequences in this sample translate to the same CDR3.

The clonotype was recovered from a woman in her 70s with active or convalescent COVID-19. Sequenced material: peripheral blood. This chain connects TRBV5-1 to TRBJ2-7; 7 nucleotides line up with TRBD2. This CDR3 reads CASSLVAGAYEQYF. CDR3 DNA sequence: TGCGCCAGCAGCTTGGTGGCGGGAGCCTACGAGCAGTACTTC.